Sequencing of this T cell receptor (beta chain) was carried out in a study of T cells in Graves' hyperthyroidism and ophthalmopathy. As for the study in general: At initial diagnosis, before any treatment had begun, peripheral blood was obtained.

RNA transcripts gave rise to amplified TCR beta CDR3 regions. The primer set for the first-round RT-PCR of the TCR CDR3 was HTBI. A single record per CDR3 protein comes from TCRdb applying MiXCR to the multiplex PCR reads. The table has about 350,000 distinct CDR3 sequences, about 15% seen once. Diagnoses used clinical symptoms, serum thyroxine and TRAb, thyroid ultrasound and orbital computed tomography. Out of 10 ml of fresh peripheral blood came the PBMCs. CDR3 size: 15 residues. CDR1 SGHNT and CDR2 YYREEE come from the germline V gene (reference sequence). The ends were cut back, 2 bases at V and 0 bases at J, with 9 bases in the middle.

Input material: blood. This sequence joins TRBV5-4 and TRBJ2-1, with D possibly being TRBD2 (5 bases). The origin of this receptor is a woman younger than 45 with Graves' hyperthyroidism. CDR3 sequence (DNA): TGTGCCAGCAGCTTTTCGGAGGTCTCCTACAATGAGCAGTTCTTC. This sequence encodes CASSFSEVSYNEQFF.